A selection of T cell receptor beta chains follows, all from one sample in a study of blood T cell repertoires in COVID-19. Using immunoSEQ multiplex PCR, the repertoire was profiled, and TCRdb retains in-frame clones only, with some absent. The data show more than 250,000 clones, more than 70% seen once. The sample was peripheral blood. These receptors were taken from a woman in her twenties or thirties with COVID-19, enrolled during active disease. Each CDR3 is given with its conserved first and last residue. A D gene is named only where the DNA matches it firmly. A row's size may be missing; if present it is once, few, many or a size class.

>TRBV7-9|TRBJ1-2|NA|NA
CASSLVEAVYGYTF
TGTGCCAGCAGCTTAGTTGAGGCAGTTTATGGCTACACCTTC
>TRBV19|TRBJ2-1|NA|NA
CATRLYNEQFF
TGTGCCACGAGGCTCTACAATGAGCAGTTCTTC
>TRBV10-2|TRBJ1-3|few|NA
CASGGDGNTIYF
TGCGCCAGCGGGGGGGACGGAAACACCATATATTTT
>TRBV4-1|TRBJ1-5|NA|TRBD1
CASSRYGTDNQPQHF
TGCGCCAGCAGCCGCTACGGGACAGACAATCAGCCCCAGCATTTT
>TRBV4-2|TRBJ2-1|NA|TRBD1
CASSQGGGSNNEQFF
TGTGCCAGCAGCCAAGGAGGGGGCAGCAACAATGAGCAGTTCTTC
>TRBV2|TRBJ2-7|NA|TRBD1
CASKLDRGQLYF
TGTGCCAGCAAGTTAGACAGGGGGCAACTGTACTTC
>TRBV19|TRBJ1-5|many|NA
CASKHSNQPQHF
TGTGCCAGCAAACATAGCAATCAGCCCCAGCATTTT
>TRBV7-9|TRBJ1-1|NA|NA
CASSLEAGNTEAFF
TGTGCCAGCAGCTTAGAGGCAGGTAACACTGAAGCTTTCTTT
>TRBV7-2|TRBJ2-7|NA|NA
CASSIRTFTYEQYF
TGTGCCAGCAGCATCCGGACTTTTACCTACGAGCAGTACTTC
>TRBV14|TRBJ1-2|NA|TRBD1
CASSYGTGYGYTF
TGTGCCAGCAGCTACGGGACAGGATATGGCTACACCTTC